Following are 27 T cell receptor beta chains from one sample sequenced in a study of cytomegalovirus exposure and HLA in healthy donors. PCR employed 60 Vbeta and 13 Jbeta primers. Assay: immunoSEQ multiplex PCR; the TCRdb copy retains only in-frame clones and omits some. The sample lists about 160,000 clones, 79% occurring once. Sequenced input: PBMCs. The receptors were gathered from a man in his forties in good health and CMV-seronegative.

The rearrangement uses TRBV11-3 and TRBJ2-7, with TRBD2 matching 8 bases. Germline CDR1 reads SGHNT; CDR2 reads YENEEA. The CDR3 sequence is 18 residues long. Trimming removed 0 bases from V and 2 bases from J; junction bases left unmatched: 12. The CDR3 sequence: CASSLDLITSGATYEQYF. The CDR3 coding sequence is TGTGCCAGCAGCTTAGATCTAATAACTAGCGGAGCAACCTACGAGCAGTACTTC.

The chain joins TRBV7-2 to TRBJ2-7; 9 bases agree with TRBD1. Germline trimming cut 2 bases from V and 0 bases from J; bases unmatched to any gene: 5. This CDR3 contains 16 residues. Germline V lookup: CDR1 SGHTA, CDR2 FQGNSA. The CDR3 bases are TGTGCCAGCAGCTTAAGGGGACAGGGAACCTCCTACGAGCAGTACTTC. Its translation is CASSLRGQGTSYEQYF.

The rearrangement uses TRBV27 and TRBJ2-5; a weak D match, TRBD1 (5 bases). Germline-derived CDR1 and CDR2 are MNHEY and SMNVEV (reference sequence). Trimming removed 10 bases from V and 4 bases from J, with 19 bases in between. This CDR3 contains 14 residues. CDR3 protein: CATSAGRVRETQYF. CDR3 nucleotide sequence: TGTGCCACCAGCGCAGGGCGTGTCCGAGAGACCCAGTACTTC.

The V gene is TRBV29-1, the J gene TRBJ2-1, with 8 bases fitting TRBD1. The CDR3 covers 14 residues. Trimming removed 6 bases from V and 3 bases from J; junction bases left unmatched: 7. The germline gives CDR1 SQVTM, CDR2 ANQGSEA. CDR3 bases: TGCAGCGTCCAGGGACAGGAGAACTACAATGAGCAGTTCTTC. Translation gives CSVQGQENYNEQFF.

With regard to this clone: At one end the junction does not follow the germline gene, possibly because of a read error. Other DNA sequences of this sample code for an identical CDR3. V is TRBV19 and J is TRBJ2-7; no reliable D call. CDR1 is LNHDA, CDR2 SQIVND, per germline (reference sequence). The CDR3 is 13 amino acids. DNA for the CDR3: TGCGCCAGTAGTATAGGCCTAATATACGAGCAGTACTTC. Its translation is CASSIGLIYEQYF.

The chain has TRBV9 and TRBJ1-6, with TRBD1 matching 7 bases. CDR3 length equals 15 residues. Germline V CDR1 and CDR2: SGDLS, YYNGEE. J lost 2 bases, V lost 4 bases, and 3 bases had no gene match. The CDR3 sequence is CASSTGTAYNSPLHF. As DNA, the CDR3 is TGTGCCAGCAGCACAGGGACAGCCTATAATTCACCCCTCCACTTT. The full variable domain, with the rest looked up from reference TRBV9 and TRBJ1-6, is DSGVTQTPKHLITATGQRVTLRCSPRSGDLSVYWYQQSLDQGLQFLIQYYNGEERAKGNILERFSAQQFPDLHSELNLSSLELGDSALYFCASSTGTAYNSPLHFGNGTRLTVT.

J is TRBJ1-5 and V is TRBV29-1, with D unresolved. CDR1 is SQVTM, CDR2 ANQGSEA, per germline. This CDR3 comprises 13 residues. With 6 bases removed from V and 3 bases from J, the gap between germline ends came to 12 bases. The CDR3, as DNA: TGCAGCGTCCGGAGCTCCTACAATCAGCCCCAGCATTTT. Its translation: CSVRSSYNQPQHF. Full variable domain (outside the CDR3, taken from reference TRBV29-1 and TRBJ1-5): SAVISQKPSRDICQRGTSLTIQCQVDSQVTMMFWYRQQPGQSLTLIATANQGSEATYESGFVIDKFPISRPNLTFSTLTVSNMSPEDSSIYLCSVRSSYNQPQHFGDGTRLSIL.

On this clone itself: The junction differs from germline at one of its ends, possibly a read error. The genes are TRBV10-1 and TRBJ2-4; maybe TRBD2 (6 bases). Germline CDR1 and CDR2: WNHNN and SYGVQD (reference sequence). The CDR3 contains 13 residues. In DNA form, the CDR3 reads TGCGCCACCCATAACGGGAGTGCGAACAGTCAGTACTTC. Its protein product is CATHNGSANSQYF.

The chain uses TRBV5-4 and TRBJ2-3; 10 positions agree with TRBD2. The CDR3 is 14 amino acids. V lost 7 bases and J lost 5; bases outside the gene matches: 7. Germline-derived CDR1 and CDR2 are SGHNT and YYREEE (reference sequence). The CDR3 loop is CASSAGGRGDTQYF. CDR3 bases: TGTGCCAGCTCAGCGGGAGGGCGGGGAGATACGCAGTATTTT.

The J gene is TRBJ2-5, the V gene TRBV6-4; 12 bases map to TRBD2. CDR1 and CDR2 from the germline V gene are MRHNA and SNTAGT. Trimming cost V 10 bases and J 1 base; bases outside gene matches: 4. There are 14 residues in the CDR3. CDR3 sequence reads: CATPTSGSQETQYF. The CDR3 bases are TGTGCCACCCCGACTAGCGGGAGCCAAGAGACCCAGTACTTC.

The chain has TRBV4-1 and TRBJ2-1, with D hard to call. The CDR3 length is 14 residues. The V and J ends lost 2 bases and 9 bases respectively, with 14 bases between them. The germline gives CDR1 MGHRA, CDR2 YSYEKL. CDR3 sequence: CASSQRPVAVEQFF. The CDR3 DNA reads TGCGCCAGCAGCCAAAGACCCGTAGCAGTTGAGCAGTTCTTC.

The chain joins TRBV15 to TRBJ2-3; 7 nucleotides match TRBD2. Germline V lookup: CDR1 LNHNV, CDR2 YYDKDF (reference sequence). CDR3 length: 16 residues. The J segment lost 4 bases and the V segment lost 0 bases, leaving 7 bases of the junction unmatched. The CDR3 protein is CATSRDLGGGADTQYF. The CDR3 DNA reads TGTGCCACCAGCAGAGATCTGGGGGGAGGGGCAGATACGCAGTATTTT.

CDR3 loop: CASSPTGQGSHEQYF. The CDR3 DNA reads as TGTGCCAGCTCACCAACGGGACAGGGGAGCCACGAGCAGTACTTC. The V gene is TRBV18, the J gene TRBJ2-7; 10 nucleotides agree with TRBD1. The length of the CDR3 is 15 residues. Trimming took 2 bases from V and 5 from J; bases not matched to a gene: 6. The V gene's germline CDR1 is KGHSH and CDR2 LQKENI. The variable domain in full, completed from reference TRBV18 and TRBJ2-7, reads NAGVMQNPRHLVRRRGQEARLRCSPMKGHSHVYWYRQLPEEGLKFMVYLQKENIIDESGMPKERFSAEFPKEGPSILRIQQVVRGDSAAYFCASSPTGQGSHEQYFGPGTRLTVT.

CDR3: CASSVASGTGNEQFF. CDR3 DNA: TGTGCCAGCAGCGTAGCTTCCGGGACAGGGAATGAGCAGTTCTTC. The chain joins TRBV9 to TRBJ2-1; 9 bases align to TRBD1. The germline CDR1 and CDR2 sequences are SGDLS and YYNGEE. The V and J ends lost 0 bases and 7 bases, in that order; junction bases with no gene match: 5. This CDR3 region has 15 residues.

This chain joins TRBV28 and TRBJ1-3; D gene ambiguous. CDR1 and CDR2 (germline): MDHEN, SYDVKM. The CDR3 has 15 amino acids. Trimming removed 5 bases at V and 0 bases at J, with 11 bases between. The CDR3 spells CASSPPGISGNTIYF. Here the CDR3 DNA reads TGTGCCAGCAGTCCCCCGGGGATCTCTGGAAACACCATATATTTT.

The chain has TRBV18 and TRBJ1-1; D remains ambiguous. Trimming stripped 5 bases from V and 1 base from J, with 11 bases between. CDR1 is KGHSH and CDR2 is LQKENI in the germline V gene. The CDR3 contains 14 residues. CDR3 region: CASSARGENTEAFF. Written as DNA, the CDR3 is TGTGCCAGCTCAGCGCGGGGAGAGAACACTGAAGCTTTCTTT.

This chain joins TRBV1 and TRBJ2-2; the DNA was not compared with TRBD2, the D call given in the table. TRBV1 is recorded as a pseudogene. The CDR3 consists of 18 residues. CDR3 sequence reads: CTSSLAGLAGVAAGELFF. The CDR3 DNA is TGCACCAGCAGCTTGGCGGGACTAGCGGGAGTGGCGGCCGGGGAGCTGTTTTTT.

The rearrangement joins TRBV4-2 to TRBJ1-1; 8 bases agree with TRBD1. The trim removed 3 bases at V and 11 bases at J, leaving 5 bases unmatched. Per germline, CDR1 LGHNA and CDR2 YNFKEQ. The CDR3 runs to 12 residues. In DNA form, the CDR3 reads TGTGCCAGCAGCCAGGTACAGGGGGGGGCTTTCTTT. It translates to CASSQVQGGAFF.

The V and J genes are TRBV7-2 and TRBJ2-1; 9 nucleotides agree with TRBD1. This CDR3 contains 15 residues. Trimming took 3 bases from V and 4 from J; bases not matched to a gene: 4. CDR1 and CDR2 (germline): SGHTA, FQGNSA. In DNA form, the CDR3 reads TGTGCCAGCAGCTTGACCGGGACAGGGTACAATGAGCAGTTCTTC. Its protein product is CASSLTGTGYNEQFF.

This rearrangement joins TRBV27 to TRBJ2-1, with TRBD2 identical over 12 bases. CDR1 is MNHEY, CDR2 SMNVEV, per germline (reference sequence). The CDR3 loop spans 18 amino acids. V lost 3 bases and J lost 0; bases outside the gene matches: 6. CDR3 DNA sequence: TGTGCCAGCAGTTTGTGGCTAGCGGGAGGGAGCTCCTACAATGAGCAGTTCTTC. Protein product: CASSLWLAGGSSYNEQFF.

The table lists this clone with a few counts. The chain has TRBV2 and TRBJ2-5, with 11 bases identical to TRBD1. The CDR3 spans 16 residues. V shed 4 bases and J 5 bases; nucleotides not matched to a gene: 9. Germline V lookup: CDR1 SNHLY, CDR2 FYNNEI. This CDR3 reads CASSGTGGAGMETQYF. The DNA of the CDR3 is TGTGCCAGCAGTGGGACAGGGGGCGCTGGAATGGAGACCCAGTACTTC.

The chain joins TRBV6-6 to TRBJ2-1; 12 bases align to TRBD1. Per the germline V gene, CDR1 is MNHNY and CDR2 is SVGAGI (reference sequence). This CDR3 spans 15 amino acids. V lost 6 bases and J lost 10; bases outside the gene matches: 10. CDR3 nucleotides: TGTGCCAGCAGGTCCGGGGGACAGGGGGCCTGGGAGCAGTTCTTC. It encodes CASRSGGQGAWEQFF.

The chain is built from TRBV28 and TRBJ1-4; D gene ambiguous. Between the trimmed V and J ends, which lost 8 bases and 2 bases, there was a span of 15 bases. Germline V gene sequence: CDR1 MDHEN, CDR2 SYDVKM. This CDR3 region has 15 residues. This chain's CDR3 is CASVESGGTNEKLFF. Written as DNA, the CDR3 is TGTGCCAGCGTAGAATCGGGCGGGACTAATGAAAAACTGTTTTTT.

The CDR3 coding sequence is TGTGCCAGCAGTGAAAAAGCCGGTGACAGAGTGCGTGGCTACACCTTC. This translates into CASSEKAGDRVRGYTF. The rearrangement uses TRBV2 and TRBJ1-2; D might be TRBD1 (5 bases). Per germline, CDR1 SNHLY and CDR2 FYNNEI. Trimming removed 2 bases from V and 7 bases from J, with 20 bases in between. CDR3 length: 16 residues.

The gene calls are TRBV29-1 and TRBJ1-2; D remains ambiguous. The V gene's germline CDR1 is SQVTM and CDR2 ANQGSEA. V was shortened by 4 bases and J by 4 bases, with 10 bases between the two germline ends. This CDR3 has 12 residues. The CDR3 spells CSVGAGTYGYTF. CDR3 bases: TGCAGCGTTGGAGCAGGAACCTATGGCTACACCTTC.

The chain recombines TRBV6-5 with TRBJ1-2; TRBD1 aligns across 7 bases. This CDR3 comprises 14 residues. CDR1 is MNHEY, CDR2 SVGAGI, per germline. The ends lost 7 bases at V and 4 bases at J; junction bases unmatched: 9. The CDR3 DNA is TGTGCCAGCACTAGAGAGGGGGCCGGCTATGGCTACACCTTC. Translation: CASTREGAGYGYTF.

This chain joins TRBV7-2 and TRBJ1-2; D call uncertain. Germline values: CDR1 SGHTA, CDR2 FQGNSA. V gave up 5 bases and J gave up 8 bases, with 12 bases separating them. CDR3 size: 12 residues. The CDR3 nucleotides are TGTGCCAGCAGCACTTTATCGAAGGGCTACACCTTC. Protein sequence: CASSTLSKGYTF.